This T cell receptor (beta chain) was captured by sequencing in a study of blood T cell repertoires in COVID-19. Study information: Specimens from acute and convalescent COVID-19 originated in the United States, Italy and Spain. PBMCs, B-cell-depleted T cells, or T cells provided the cDNA or gDNA that made up the material.

Produced via immunoSEQ multiplex PCR; TCRdb's table is partial and in-frame only. The data contain 150,000 to 200,000 clones, more than 75% of them singletons. This clone was picked up one time. CDR3 length: 13 residues. The V segment lost 6 bases and the J segment 8 bases; nucleotides outside the gene matches: 9. The rearrangement links TRBV12-3 or TRBV12-4 to TRBJ1-2, with 7 bases that match TRBD1. The source material was peripheral blood. The TCR sequence derives from a human donor in a cohort sampled during active COVID-19. In nucleotides, the CDR3 is TGTGCCAGCAGGACAGGGAACTTTGGAGGCTACACCTTC. Protein sequence: CASRTGNFGGYTF.